These 8 T cell receptor beta chains came from one sample sequenced in a study of blood T cell repertoires in COVID-19. TCRdb keeps only in-frame clones here, not all; method: immunoSEQ multiplex PCR. The table shows 3,500 or so clones, with approximately 80% occurring only once. Specimen: peripheral blood. Every receptor here comes from a human donor in a cohort sampled during active COVID-19.

The chain recombines TRBV3-1 (or the pseudogene TRBV3-2) with TRBJ1-2; TRBD1 matches at 7 bases. The CDR3 runs 13 residues. Germline V gene sequence: CDR1 LGHDT, CDR2 YNNKEL (reference sequence). V was pared by 3 bases and J by 7 bases, with 5 bases of the junction left unmatched. The CDR3 region has the DNA TGTGCCAGCAGCCACCGGGACAGAAGTGGCTACACCTTC. Its translation: CASSHRDRSGYTF.

This chain connects TRBV19 to TRBJ2-7; perhaps TRBD1 as D (5 bases). The CDR3 consists of 13 residues. Trimming left V 5 bases short and J 4 bases short, with 12 bases between. CDR1 LNHDA and CDR2 SQIVND come from the germline V gene (reference sequence). CDR3 nucleotide sequence: TGTGCCAGTAGTTCCCAGGGTGGGTACGAGCAGTACTTC. Translating gives CASSSQGGYEQYF.

The chain has TRBV5-1 and TRBJ2-1; tentative D call: TRBD2 (6 bases). Trimming removed 2 bases from V and 4 bases from J, with 13 bases in between. Per the germline V gene, CDR1 is SGHRS and CDR2 is YFSETQ. The CDR3 contains 15 residues. CDR3 nucleotides: TGCGCCAGCAGCTTTGTGGACGGAGGGTACAATGAGCAGTTCTTC. Translated: CASSFVDGGYNEQFF.

This chain uses TRBV7-8 with TRBJ2-1; possible D gene TRBD1, 6 bases. In germline, CDR1 is SGHVS, CDR2 FQNEAQ. The CDR3 is 15 amino acids. Trimming took 4 bases from V and 8 from J, leaving 18 bases between them. The CDR3 loop reads CASSWGRDIPHEQFF. In DNA form, the CDR3 reads TGTGCCAGCAGCTGGGGCCGGGACATCCCCCATGAGCAGTTCTTC. Supplemented by reference TRBV7-8 and TRBJ2-1, the full variable domain reads GAGVSQSPRYKVAKRGQDVALRCDPISGHVSLFWYQQALGQGPEFLTYFQNEAQLDKSGLPSDRFFAERPEGSVSTLKIQRTQQEDSAVYLCASSWGRDIPHEQFFGPGTRLTVL.

The gene calls are TRBV5-8 and TRBJ2-7; TRBD1 is a possible D gene (5 bases). Germline V lookup: CDR1 SGHTS, CDR2 YDEGEE. V dropped 5 bases and J dropped 2 bases, with 17 bases sitting between them. This CDR3 is 15 amino acids long. The DNA of the CDR3 is TGTGCCAGCAGTTCAGGGCCCCCCCGGGCCTACGAGCAGTACTTC. Encoded protein: CASSSGPPRAYEQYF.

This chain links TRBV29-1 with TRBJ2-5; 8 positions agree with TRBD1. There are 13 residues in the CDR3. V shed 7 bases, J shed 1 base, and the junction held 5 bases outside the gene matches. Germline V gene sequence: CDR1 SQVTM, CDR2 ANQGSEA. Here the CDR3 reads CSAGQGPQETQYF. CDR3 in DNA: TGCAGCGCTGGACAGGGACCCCAAGAGACCCAGTACTTC.

This clone was counted between two and nine times. The V gene is TRBV10-3, the J gene TRBJ1-2; possibly TRBD1 for D (5 bases). Germline lookup yields CDR1 ENHRY and CDR2 SYGVKD. This CDR3 has 11 residues. The V end was cut by 6 bases, the J end by 4 bases, with 6 bases between. In DNA form, the CDR3 reads TGTGCCATCAGACAGGTCTATGGCTACACCTTC. This gives the protein CAIRQVYGYTF.

This clone is a singleton in its sample. The rearrangement joins TRBV19 to TRBJ2-5; 10 nucleotides align to TRBD1. CDR3 length: 17 residues. In germline, CDR1 is LNHDA, CDR2 SQIVND (reference sequence). The V gene end was trimmed by 3 bases and the J gene end by 6 bases; junction bases not matched to a gene: 13. The CDR3 DNA is TGTGCCAGTAGTATGAGAGTAGGGACAGGGGCTCACCAGACCCAGTACTTC. Its translation is CASSMRVGTGAHQTQYF.